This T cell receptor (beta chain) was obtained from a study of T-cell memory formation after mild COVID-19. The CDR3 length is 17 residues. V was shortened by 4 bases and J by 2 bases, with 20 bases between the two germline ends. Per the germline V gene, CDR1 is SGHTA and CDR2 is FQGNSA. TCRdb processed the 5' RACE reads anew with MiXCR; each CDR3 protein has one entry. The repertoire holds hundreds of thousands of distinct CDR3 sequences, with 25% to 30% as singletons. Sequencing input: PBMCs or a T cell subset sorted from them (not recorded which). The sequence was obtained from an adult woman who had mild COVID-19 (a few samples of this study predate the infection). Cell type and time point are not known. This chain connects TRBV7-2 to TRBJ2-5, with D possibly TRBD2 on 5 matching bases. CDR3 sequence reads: CASSSRRGLNSQETQYF. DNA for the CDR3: TGTGCCAGCAGCTCCAGGCGAGGACTGAATTCTCAAGAGACCCAGTACTTC.